Listed here are 17 T cell receptor beta chains from one sample, sequenced in a study of shared clonotypes between healthy human individuals. CD45RO-negative cells were positively selected for CCR7, leaving out terminally differentiated effector memory CD45RA+ cells. The repertoire was sequenced with immunoSEQ multiplex PCR; TCRdb's copy has only in-frame clones and lacks some. This table holds around 700,000 clones, about 91% found once. Input material: naive CD8+ T cells sorted from blood. The source is a man aged 25 to 40 in good health.

V usage is TRBV25-1 and J usage is TRBJ1-2; no definite D call. Trimming took 0 bases from V and 6 from J, leaving 14 bases between them. Germline assignment: CDR1 MGHDK and CDR2 SYGVNS. CDR3 size: 15 residues. CDR3 sequence (DNA): TGTGCCAGCAGTGAATATGAGGCAGGTCCGGATGGCTACACCTTC. Its translation: CASSEYEAGPDGYTF.

V usage is TRBV28 and J usage is TRBJ2-1; the match to TRBD1 covers 7 bases. CDR3 length equals 15 residues. Germline CDR1 is MDHEN and CDR2 is SYDVKM. V was clipped by 3 bases and J by 3 bases; unmatched bases: 5. This chain's CDR3 is CASSFVGTDYNEQFF. The CDR3 DNA sequence: TGTGCCAGCAGTTTTGTCGGGACAGACTACAATGAGCAGTTCTTC.

This clone has just a few counts. The chain combines TRBV5-6 with TRBJ2-7, with D perhaps assigned TRBD1 or TRBD2 (5 bases each). The CDR3 spans 14 residues. Germline assignment: CDR1 SGHDT and CDR2 YYEEEE. The ends were cut back, 0 bases at V and 5 bases at J, with 12 bases in the middle. CDR3: CASSLAQARDEQYF. The CDR3 DNA follows: TGTGCCAGCAGCTTGGCACAGGCGAGGGACGAGCAGTACTTC.

The chain carries TRBV5-1 and TRBJ2-1; TRBD2 agrees at 10 bases. Germline trimming cut 0 bases from V and 0 bases from J; bases unmatched to any gene: 3. The CDR3 sequence is 17 residues long. Germline CDR1 SGHRS, CDR2 YFSETQ. The CDR3 sequence is CASSLGTSGLSYNEQFF. CDR3 coding DNA: TGCGCCAGCAGCTTGGGGACTAGCGGCCTCTCCTACAATGAGCAGTTCTTC.

This rearrangement joins TRBV2 to TRBJ2-5; possible D gene TRBD2, 5 bases. CDR1 is SNHLY, CDR2 FYNNEI, per germline. Trimming took off 1 base at V and 5 bases at J, with 14 bases between the two ends. The CDR3 totals 15 residues. CDR3 amino acids: CASSEGRLLSETQYF. In DNA, the CDR3 is TGTGCCAGCAGTGAAGGACGACTACTGTCGGAGACCCAGTACTTC.

V gene TRBV27 combines with J gene TRBJ2-2; the D gene is possibly TRBD2 (5 bases). Germline V lookup: CDR1 MNHEY, CDR2 SMNVEV (reference sequence). The CDR3 covers 15 residues. Between the trimmed V and J ends, which lost 5 bases and 6 bases, there was a span of 16 bases. The CDR3 loop reads CASSVTTNRAGELFF. Here the CDR3 DNA reads TGTGCCAGCAGTGTTACGACTAACCGGGCCGGGGAGCTGTTTTTT.

The rearrangement uses TRBV6-6 and TRBJ2-7; 8 bases align to TRBD2. Germline V lookup: CDR1 MNHNY, CDR2 SVGAGI (reference sequence). The CDR3 spans 13 residues. Trimming took 10 bases from V and 4 from J; bases not matched to a gene: 9. CDR3 nucleotide sequence: TGTGCCACCGAAAGCGGGAGCAGTTACGAGCAGTACTTC. It specifies CATESGSSYEQYF.

V gene TRBV6-5 combines with J gene TRBJ2-1; unclear D gene. The germline CDR1 and CDR2 sequences are MNHEY and SVGAGI. The CDR3 sequence is 13 residues long. Trimming shortened V by 2 bases and J by 8 bases, and 10 bases separated the two germline ends. The DNA for the CDR3 is TGTGCCAGCAGTTACGGGTCCCTTGATGAGCAGTTCTTC. The encoded protein is CASSYGSLDEQFF.

V gene TRBV5-8 combines with J gene TRBJ2-2; weak D call: TRBD1 (6 bases). Germline-derived CDR1 and CDR2 are SGHTS and YDEGEE. The CDR3 runs to 18 residues. V was shortened by 2 bases and J by 0 bases, with 17 bases between the two germline ends. The CDR3 region is CASSFRPFDRSNTGELFF. Written as DNA, the CDR3 is TGTGCCAGCAGCTTTCGCCCATTCGACAGGTCGAACACCGGGGAGCTGTTTTTT.

The chain links TRBV19 to TRBJ2-7, with D perhaps TRBD2 (6 bases). This CDR3 contains 14 residues. From germline, CDR1 is LNHDA and CDR2 SQIVND (reference sequence). V was clipped by 5 bases and J by 1 base, with 12 bases between them. The CDR3 here is CASSAGSPSYEQYF. CDR3 DNA: TGTGCCAGTAGTGCGGGATCACCTTCCTACGAGCAGTACTTC.

The chain uses TRBV11-2 and TRBJ2-7, with TRBD1 identical over 11 bases. CDR1 SGHAT and CDR2 FQNNGV come from the germline V gene. The CDR3 is made up of 14 amino acids. Trimming at V came to 5 bases and at J to 4 bases, leaving 4 bases not matched to a gene. The CDR3 loop is CASSIGQGAYEQYF. CDR3 DNA: TGTGCCAGCAGCATCGGACAGGGGGCGTACGAGCAGTACTTC.

This rearrangement joins TRBV6-6 to TRBJ2-7, with D possibly matching TRBD1 (7 bases). The CDR3 has 15 amino acids. V lost 2 bases and J lost 2, with 13 bases in between. Germline-derived CDR1 and CDR2 are MNHNY and SVGAGI (reference sequence). The CDR3 is CASSYRQGGPYEQYF. The DNA for the CDR3 is TGTGCCAGCAGTTACAGGCAGGGGGGTCCCTACGAGCAGTACTTC.

The chain is built from TRBV29-1 and TRBJ2-7; the D gene is possibly TRBD1 (6 bases). Trimming took 5 bases from V and 0 from J, leaving 11 bases between them. The CDR3 has 13 residues. Germline assignment: CDR1 SQVTM and CDR2 ANQGSEA. Written as DNA, the CDR3 is TGCAGCGTTTCACGGACAGACTCCTACGAGCAGTACTTC. It is translated as CSVSRTDSYEQYF.

The chain uses TRBV28 and TRBJ2-7; 8 bases match TRBD2. The trim removed 3 bases at V and 4 bases at J, leaving 14 bases unmatched. Looked up from germline, CDR1 is MDHEN and CDR2 is SYDVKM. The CDR3 has 17 amino acids. CDR3 sequence reads: CASSLGREGRRGYEQYF. DNA of the CDR3: TGTGCCAGCAGTTTGGGCCGGGAGGGCCGCCGCGGGTACGAGCAGTACTTC.

The chain uses TRBV28 and TRBJ2-3, with D possibly matching TRBD1 (6 bases). The CDR3 sequence is 15 residues long. V lost 3 bases, J lost 2 bases, and 12 bases lay in between. Germline CDR1 reads MDHEN; CDR2 reads SYDVKM. The CDR3 DNA sequence: TGTGCCAGCAGTTTGGGCACAGGGAACACAGATACGCAGTATTTT. Translating gives CASSLGTGNTDTQYF.

The rearrangement uses TRBV5-6 and TRBJ2-7; TRBD2 matches at 8 bases. V dropped 4 bases and J dropped 4; count of bases not matched to a gene: 7. In germline, CDR1 is SGHDT, CDR2 YYEEEE. The CDR3 totals 14 residues. The CDR3 region has the DNA TGTGCCAGCAGCGTCCAGCGGGAGTTATACGAGCAGTACTTC. This gives the protein CASSVQRELYEQYF.

In regard to this clone: This same CDR3 is encoded by further DNA sequences in the sample. The chain is built from TRBV27 and TRBJ2-1; 11 bases match TRBD2. V was pared by 1 base and J by 4 bases, with 0 bases of the junction left unmatched. Looked up from germline, CDR1 is MNHEY and CDR2 is SMNVEV (reference sequence). The CDR3 runs 15 residues. CDR3 loop: CASSLLAGGYNEQFF. CDR3 DNA: TGTGCCAGCAGTTTATTAGCGGGAGGGTACAATGAGCAGTTCTTC.